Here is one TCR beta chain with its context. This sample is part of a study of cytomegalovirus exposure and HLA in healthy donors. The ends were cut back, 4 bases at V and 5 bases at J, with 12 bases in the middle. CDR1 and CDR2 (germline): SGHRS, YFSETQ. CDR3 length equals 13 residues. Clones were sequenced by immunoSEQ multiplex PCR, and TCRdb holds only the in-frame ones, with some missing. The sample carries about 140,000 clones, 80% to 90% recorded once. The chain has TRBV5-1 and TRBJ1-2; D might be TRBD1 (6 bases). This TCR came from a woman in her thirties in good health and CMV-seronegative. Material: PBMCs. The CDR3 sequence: CASSPGTSYGYTF. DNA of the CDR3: TGCGCCAGCAGCCCCGGGACATCGTATGGCTACACCTTC.